This T cell receptor beta chain was recorded in a study of cytomegalovirus exposure and HLA in healthy donors. The primer mix had 60 Vbeta and 13 Jbeta primers. Assay used: immunoSEQ multiplex PCR; TCRdb lists only in-frame clones, some missing. Of 150,000 to 200,000 clones in the sample, roughly 84% were seen once. Germline V gene sequence: CDR1 GTSNPN, CDR2 SVGIG (reference sequence). V shed 1 base, J shed 4 bases, and the junction held 9 bases outside the gene matches. This CDR3 spans 15 amino acids. The receptor comes from a girl under two years old in good health and CMV-seronegative. The chain couples TRBV30 to TRBJ2-7; TRBD2 aligns across 8 bases. Sequencing was done on a sample of PBMCs. CDR3 in amino acids: CAWSGLSGGGYEQYF. The CDR3 region has the DNA TGTGCCTGGAGTGGGCTAAGCGGGGGCGGATACGAGCAGTACTTC.